A single T cell receptor (beta chain) is shown here with its context. Investigators excluded patients with uncontrolled infection, other autoimmune disease, pregnancy or lactation. Out of approximately 10 ml of fresh peripheral blood came the PBMCs. This sample is drawn from a study of T cells in Graves' hyperthyroidism and ophthalmopathy. RNA transcripts served as the template for amplifying TCR beta CDR3 regions. Initially, a first-round RT-PCR of the TCR CDR3 employed the HTBI primer set. TCRdb itself ran the multiplex PCR reads through MiXCR, one entry per CDR3 protein. The table shows roughly 96,000 distinct CDR3 sequences, with around 52% occurring only once. Between the trimmed V and J ends, which lost 2 bases and 7 bases, there was a span of 12 bases. The CDR3 contains 13 residues. Germline assignment: CDR1 SQVTM and CDR2 ANQGSEA.

The chain is built from TRBV29-1 and TRBJ1-3; perhaps TRBD1 as D (6 bases). The TCR was taken from a woman in her 40s with Graves' hyperthyroidism. Sample: blood. CDR3 sequence: CSVERGEGNTIYF. For the CDR3, the DNA is TGCAGCGTTGAAAGGGGGGAGGGTAACACCATATATTTT.